These 3 T cell receptor beta chains were sequenced from one sample in a study of OX40 agonist ivuxolimab in advanced cancers. The assay was immunoSEQ multiplex PCR, and TCRdb's table has in-frame clones only and misses some. The repertoire holds around 80,000 clones, with roughly 87% as singletons. Material: CD4+ or CD8+ T cells sorted from blood, obtained in a trial of the OX40 agonist ivuxolimab. The receptors here all came from an adult with an advanced solid tumor such as melanoma, head and neck, liver or kidney cancer.

V usage is TRBV6-5 and J usage is TRBJ1-2; D might be TRBD1 (6 bases). CDR1 and CDR2 (germline): MNHEY, SVGAGI. V was pared by 4 bases and J by 6 bases, with 18 bases between. CDR3 size: 15 residues. The CDR3 DNA reads as TGTGCCAGCAGTTCCACGAGGAGGGGGAAGGATGGCTACACCTTC. Translated, it gives CASSSTRRGKDGYTF.

V gene TRBV19 combines with J gene TRBJ2-1, with 7 bases identical to TRBD2. The CDR3 consists of 11 residues. CDR1 is LNHDA and CDR2 is SQIVND in the germline V gene (reference sequence). V trimming: 9 bases; J trimming: 7 bases; junction bases outside the gene matches: 3. In DNA, the CDR3 is TGTGCCAGCGGACTAGTTAATGAGCAGTTCTTC. It translates to CASGLVNEQFF.

This clone was recorded a few times. The chain links TRBV5-1 to TRBJ2-1; D is possibly TRBD1 (6 bases). The CDR3 extends over 15 amino acids. V lost 2 bases and J 0 bases, leaving 9 bases between the germline ends. Per the germline V gene, CDR1 is SGHRS and CDR2 is YFSETQ. The CDR3 spells CASSFQGSSYNEQFF. The CDR3 nucleotides read TGCGCCAGCAGCTTCCAGGGGAGCTCCTACAATGAGCAGTTCTTC. Full variable domain (rest looked up from reference TRBV5-1 and TRBJ2-1): KAGVTQTPRYLIKTRGQQVTLSCSPISGHRSVSWYQQTPGQGLQFLFEYFSETQRNKGNFPGRFSGRQFSNSRSEMNVSTLELGDSALYLCASSFQGSSYNEQFFGPGTRLTVL.